This TCR beta chain is from a study of immune cell composition in non-small cell lung cancer. Genomic DNA came from frozen unsorted single-cell suspensions. This CDR3 comprises 13 residues. V gave up 0 bases and J gave up 4 bases, with 7 bases separating them. Germline CDR1 LGHNA, CDR2 YSLEER. Study-wide results and caveats: Tumour TCR-beta clonality was not significantly tied to smoking pack-years.

Sequencing was performed with immunoSEQ multiplex PCR; in TCRdb, only in-frame clones are kept and a portion is missing. The sample holds 5,600 or so clones, approximately 78% seen once. A remark on this clone: Its antigen remains unknown.

The chain uses TRBV4-3 and TRBJ2-7; D is possibly TRBD2 (5 bases). The sequenced material came from lung tumor tissue. The TCR sequence derives from a human donor with non-small cell lung cancer. The CDR3 nucleotides read TGCGCCAGCAGCCAAGATCGGGGATACGAGCAGTACTTC. Translated: CASSQDRGYEQYF.